The 18 T cell receptor beta chains reported below all come from one sample, sequenced in a study of blood T cell repertoires in COVID-19. Only in-frame clones appear in the TCRdb table, and some are missing; sequencing was by immunoSEQ multiplex PCR. The sample has some 220,000 clones; approximately 84% are singletons. The specimen was peripheral blood. All receptors come from a man aged 50 to 60 with acute or convalescent COVID-19.

V gene TRBV5-1 combines with J gene TRBJ1-3; TRBD1 agrees at 7 bases. This CDR3 has 16 residues. The germline V gene encodes CDR1 SGHRS and CDR2 YFSETQ. V gave up 4 bases and J gave up 0 bases; unmatched junction bases: 7. DNA for the CDR3: TGCGCCAGCAGCCCTAGGGACAGCTACTCTGGAAACACCATATATTTT. Its translation is CASSPRDSYSGNTIYF.

In this sample, this clone turned up once. This chain uses TRBV11-3 with TRBJ2-6; tentatively, D is TRBD1 (6 bases). The germline V and J ends were trimmed by 2 bases and 0 bases, with 17 bases remaining between them. The CDR3 length is 19 residues. Germline V CDR1 and CDR2: SGHNT, YENEEA. CDR3 in DNA: TGTGCCAGCAGCTTAAGGGGGTGGGGCAGGGCCTCTGGGGCCAACGTCCTGACTTTC. Amino acid sequence: CASSLRGWGRASGANVLTF.

This clone was detected only a few times. The chain links TRBV25-1 to TRBJ1-1; D is uncertain. Trimming took off 0 bases at V and 3 bases at J, with 5 bases between the two ends. Germline lookup yields CDR1 MGHDK and CDR2 SYGVNS. The CDR3 runs to 13 residues. The CDR3 region has the DNA TGTGCCAGCAGTGAATACGGAGACACTGAAGCTTTCTTT. Its translation is CASSEYGDTEAFF.

The chain carries TRBV28 and TRBJ1-3, with 7 bases aligning to TRBD1. The CDR3 totals 16 residues. With 7 bases clipped from V and 0 bases from J, the junction kept 9 bases outside the gene matches. Germline values: CDR1 MDHEN, CDR2 SYDVKM. The CDR3 nucleotides are TGTGCCAGCAAAGACCCCGGGACAGACTCTGGAAACACCATATATTTT. The encoded protein is CASKDPGTDSGNTIYF. The full variable domain, in which reference TRBV28 and TRBJ1-3 provide the parts outside the CDR3, is DVKVTQSSRYLVKRTGEKVFLECVQDMDHENMFWYRQDPGLGLRLIYFSYDVKMKEKGDIPEGYSVSREKKERFSLILESASTNQTSMYLCASKDPGTDSGNTIYFGEGSWLTVV.

V usage is TRBV13 and J usage is TRBJ2-5; TRBD1 might be the D (6 bases). With 3 bases removed from V and 5 bases from J, the gap between germline ends came to 16 bases. The CDR3 has 15 residues. Germline lookup yields CDR1 PRHDT and CDR2 FYEKMQ (reference sequence). CDR3 loop: CASSFTHRAGETQYF. The CDR3, as DNA: TGTGCCAGCAGCTTTACCCACAGGGCAGGCGAGACCCAGTACTTC. Full variable domain (remainder filled in from reference TRBV13 and TRBJ2-5): AAGVIQSPRHLIKEKRETATLKCYPIPRHDTVYWYQQGPGQDPQFLISFYEKMQSDKGSIPDRFSAQQFSDYHSELNMSSLELGDSALYFCASSFTHRAGETQYFGPGTRLLVL.

V usage is TRBV21-1 and J usage is TRBJ1-5. TRBV21-1 is annotated as a pseudogene. This CDR3 spans 16 amino acids. The CDR3 protein is CASLWGGRLGYQPQHF. The CDR3 DNA reads TGTGCCAGCCTTTGGGGGGGCAGGTTGGGTTATCAGCCCCAGCATTTT.

This chain's CDR3 is CASSLGSGGITETQYF. CDR3 coding DNA: TGTGCCAGCAGCTTAGGGAGCGGGGGGATTACGGAGACCCAGTACTTC. The genes are TRBV7-9 and TRBJ2-5, with 9 bases matching TRBD2. The V segment lost 1 base and the J segment 5 bases; nucleotides outside the gene matches: 8. The length of the CDR3 is 16 residues. Germline V CDR1 and CDR2: SEHNR, FQNEAQ (reference sequence).

This chain connects TRBV9 to TRBJ2-3, with 7 positions matching TRBD2. V trimming: 0 bases; J trimming: 2 bases; junction bases outside the gene matches: 3. CDR1 is SGDLS, CDR2 YYNGEE, per germline. This CDR3 spans 15 amino acids. Here the CDR3 reads CASSVGLADTDTQYF. The CDR3 DNA sequence: TGTGCCAGCAGCGTAGGTCTAGCGGACACAGATACGCAGTATTTT.

This chain links TRBV5-1 with TRBJ1-2, with 8 bases identical to TRBD1. CDR1 SGHRS and CDR2 YFSETQ come from the germline V gene. The CDR3 covers 14 residues. V trimming: 7 bases; J trimming: 2 bases; junction bases outside the gene matches: 7. Here the CDR3 DNA reads TGCGCCAGCGGACTGACAGGGGCCAACTATGGCTACACCTTC. Protein: CASGLTGANYGYTF.

The CDR3 sequence: CASSRGTGELFF. CDR3 nucleotide sequence: TGTGCCAGCAGTCGGGGCACCGGGGAGCTGTTTTTT. The chain is built from TRBV6-4 and TRBJ2-2, with a possible D match to TRBD2 (5 bases). CDR3 size: 12 residues. V lost 5 bases to trimming and J lost 4 bases, with 5 bases between them. Germline CDR1 reads MRHNA; CDR2 reads SNTAGT.

The chain couples TRBV18 to TRBJ2-1, with 7 positions matching TRBD2. The junction had 5 bases not matched to a gene; V was cut back by 0 bases and J by 6 bases. CDR3 size: 15 residues. Germline loops: CDR1 KGHSH, CDR2 LQKENI. The DNA for the CDR3 is TGTGCCAGCTCACCACCAGGCGGGAGTATCAATGAGCAGTTCTTC. It encodes CASSPPGGSINEQFF.

The genes are TRBV30 and TRBJ1-6; unclear D gene. V lost 4 bases, J lost 0 bases, and 10 bases lay in between. CDR1 GTSNPN and CDR2 SVGIG come from the germline V gene (reference sequence). CDR3 length: 15 residues. The CDR3 coding sequence is TGTGCCTGGAACCCGGGGAGCTCCTATAATTCACCCCTCCACTTT. It yields the protein CAWNPGSSYNSPLHF.

This clone was seen a single time. The CDR3 loop is CASTTSGEVTDTQYF. In DNA, the CDR3 is TGTGCCAGCACAACTAGCGGGGAGGTAACAGATACGCAGTATTTT. The V and J genes are TRBV9 and TRBJ2-3, with 10 positions matching TRBD2. The CDR3 is made up of 15 amino acids. With 6 bases clipped from V and 3 bases from J, the junction kept 7 bases outside the gene matches. Germline CDR1 and CDR2: SGDLS and YYNGEE.

This chain uses TRBV7-2 with TRBJ2-7; 13 bases map to TRBD2. The germline CDR1 and CDR2 sequences are SGHTA and FQGNSA. The CDR3 length is 15 residues. After removal of 5 bases from V and 5 bases from J, the junction contained 6 bases not matched to a gene. The CDR3 DNA reads TGTGCCAGCAGCCGGACTAGCGGGAGATTCCACGAGCAGTACTTC. This translates into CASSRTSGRFHEQYF.

This rearrangement joins TRBV14 to TRBJ1-3; D call uncertain. Between the trimmed V and J ends, which lost 0 bases and 0 bases, there was a span of 12 bases. The CDR3 is made up of 17 amino acids. Per the germline V gene, CDR1 is SGHDN and CDR2 is FVKESK. The CDR3 DNA sequence: TGTGCCAGCAGCCAAGAAAGAGCGGCAGCCTCTGGAAACACCATATATTTT. Encoded protein: CASSQERAAASGNTIYF. The full variable domain, rest sourced from reference TRBV14 and TRBJ1-3, is EAGVTQFPSHSVIEKGQTVTLRCDPISGHDNLYWYRRVMGKEIKFLLHFVKESKQDESGMPNNRFLAERTGGTYSTLKVQPAELEDSGVYFCASSQERAAASGNTIYFGEGSWLTVV.

This clone was counted a single time. This sequence joins TRBV9 and TRBJ1-2; 7 bases agree with TRBD1. This CDR3 is 19 amino acids long. Per the germline V gene, CDR1 is SGDLS and CDR2 is YYNGEE. V shed 0 bases, J shed 7 bases, and the junction held 21 bases outside the gene matches. CDR3 protein: CASSVEFERTGPDSIGYTF. CDR3 DNA: TGTGCCAGCAGCGTAGAATTCGAGAGGACAGGCCCCGACTCTATTGGCTACACCTTC.

The rearrangement joins TRBV7-8 to TRBJ2-7, with TRBD1 matching 7 bases. V shed 6 bases and J 2 bases; nucleotides not matched to a gene: 10. There are 15 residues in the CDR3. Germline V gene data show CDR1 as SGHVS and CDR2 as FQNEAQ. The CDR3 region is CASRTGGQVPYEQYF. CDR3 DNA sequence: TGTGCCAGCAGAACCGGCGGACAGGTACCCTACGAGCAGTACTTC.

The chain recombines TRBV3-1 (or the pseudogene TRBV3-2) with TRBJ2-3; 8 bases align to TRBD2. The CDR3 totals 15 residues. With V trimmed by 4 bases and J by 3 bases, 6 bases remained unmatched. CDR1 is LGHDT, CDR2 YNNKEL, per germline (reference sequence). Here the CDR3 reads CASSRTGLGTDTQYF. The CDR3 nucleotides are TGTGCCAGCAGCCGAACGGGACTAGGGACAGATACGCAGTATTTT.